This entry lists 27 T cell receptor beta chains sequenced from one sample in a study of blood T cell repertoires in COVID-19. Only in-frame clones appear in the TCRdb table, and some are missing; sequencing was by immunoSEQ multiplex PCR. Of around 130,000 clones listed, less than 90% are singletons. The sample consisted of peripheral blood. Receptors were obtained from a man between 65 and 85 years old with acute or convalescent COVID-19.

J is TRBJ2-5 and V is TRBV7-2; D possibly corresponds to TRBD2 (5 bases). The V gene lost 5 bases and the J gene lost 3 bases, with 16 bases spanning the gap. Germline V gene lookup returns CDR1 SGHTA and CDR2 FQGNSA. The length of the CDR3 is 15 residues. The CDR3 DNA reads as TGTGCCAGCAGCCCCCCGGCGGACTTCAAAGAGACCCAGTACTTC. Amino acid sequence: CASSPPADFKETQYF.

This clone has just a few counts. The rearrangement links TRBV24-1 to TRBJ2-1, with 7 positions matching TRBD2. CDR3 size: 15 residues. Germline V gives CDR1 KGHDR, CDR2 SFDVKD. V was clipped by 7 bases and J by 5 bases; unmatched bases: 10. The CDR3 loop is CATSRSGADHNEQFF. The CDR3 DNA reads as TGTGCCACCAGCAGAAGCGGGGCCGACCACAATGAGCAGTTCTTC.

CDR3 protein: CASSQEGARSNQPQHF. CDR3 bases: TGCGCCAGCAGCCAAGAAGGGGCAAGGAGCAATCAGCCCCAGCATTTT. J is TRBJ1-5 and V is TRBV4-1, with D tentatively TRBD1 (5 bases). CDR3 length: 16 amino acids. CDR1 MGHRA and CDR2 YSYEKL come from the germline V gene. V lost 0 bases and J lost 1, with 10 bases in between.

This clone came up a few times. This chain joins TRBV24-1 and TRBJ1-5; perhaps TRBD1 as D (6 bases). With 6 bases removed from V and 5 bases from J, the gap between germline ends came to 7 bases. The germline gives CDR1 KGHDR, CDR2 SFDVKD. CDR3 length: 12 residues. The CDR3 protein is CATSNRDQPQHF. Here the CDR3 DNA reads TGTGCCACCAGTAACAGGGATCAGCCCCAGCATTTT.

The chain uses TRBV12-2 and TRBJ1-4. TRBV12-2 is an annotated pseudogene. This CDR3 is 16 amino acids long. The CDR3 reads CASRLEGPGGDEKLFF. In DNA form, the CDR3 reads TGTGCAAGTCGCTTAGAAGGACCGGGGGGGGATGAAAAACTGTTTTTT.

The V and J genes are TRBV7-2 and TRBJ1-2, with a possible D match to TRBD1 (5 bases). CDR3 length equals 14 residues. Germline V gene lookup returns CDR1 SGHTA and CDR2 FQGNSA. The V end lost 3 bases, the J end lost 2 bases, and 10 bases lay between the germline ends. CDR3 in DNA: TGTGCCAGCAGCTTCCTGACAGAGAACTATGGCTACACCTTC. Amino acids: CASSFLTENYGYTF. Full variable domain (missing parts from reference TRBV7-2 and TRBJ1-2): GAGVSQSPSNKVTEKGKDVELRCDPISGHTALYWYRQSLGQGLEFLIYFQGNSAPDKSGLPSDRFSAERTGGSVSTLTIQRTQQEDSAVYLCASSFLTENYGYTFGSGTRLTVV.

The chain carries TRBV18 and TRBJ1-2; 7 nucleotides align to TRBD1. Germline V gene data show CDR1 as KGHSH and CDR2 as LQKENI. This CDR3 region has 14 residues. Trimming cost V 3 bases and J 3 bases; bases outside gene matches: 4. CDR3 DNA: TGTGCCAGCTCACCGCGACAGGGAGACTATGGCTACACCTTC. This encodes CASSPRQGDYGYTF.

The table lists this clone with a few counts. The CDR3 DNA reads TGCGCCAGCAGGAGGGTTAGCACAGATACGCAGTATTTT. This encodes CASRRVSTDTQYF. The chain has TRBV5-1 and TRBJ2-3; D may be TRBD2 (5 bases). Per germline, CDR1 SGHRS and CDR2 YFSETQ. The V end was cut by 5 bases, the J end by 0 bases, with 7 bases between. This CDR3 is 13 amino acids long.

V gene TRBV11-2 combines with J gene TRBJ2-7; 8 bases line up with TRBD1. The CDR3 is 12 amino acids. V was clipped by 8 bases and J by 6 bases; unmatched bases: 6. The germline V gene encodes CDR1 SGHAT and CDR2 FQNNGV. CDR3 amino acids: CASAADRGEQYF. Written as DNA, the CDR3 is TGTGCCAGCGCGGCCGACAGGGGCGAGCAGTACTTC.

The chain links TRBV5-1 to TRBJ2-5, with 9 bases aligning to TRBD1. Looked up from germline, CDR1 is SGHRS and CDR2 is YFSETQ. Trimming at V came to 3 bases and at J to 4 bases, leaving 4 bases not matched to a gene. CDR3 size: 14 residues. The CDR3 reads CASSSGQGTETQYF. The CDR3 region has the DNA TGCGCCAGCAGCTCCGGACAGGGGACAGAGACCCAGTACTTC.

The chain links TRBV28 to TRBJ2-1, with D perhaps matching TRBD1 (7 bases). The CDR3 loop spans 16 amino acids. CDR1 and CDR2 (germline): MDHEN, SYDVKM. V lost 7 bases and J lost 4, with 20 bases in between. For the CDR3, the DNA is TGTGCCAGCACCCTCCCCGGGGGACAGTATTACAATGAGCAGTTCTTC. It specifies CASTLPGGQYYNEQFF. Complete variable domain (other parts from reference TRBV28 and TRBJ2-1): DVKVTQSSRYLVKRTGEKVFLECVQDMDHENMFWYRQDPGLGLRLIYFSYDVKMKEKGDIPEGYSVSREKKERFSLILESASTNQTSMYLCASTLPGGQYYNEQFFGPGTRLTVL.

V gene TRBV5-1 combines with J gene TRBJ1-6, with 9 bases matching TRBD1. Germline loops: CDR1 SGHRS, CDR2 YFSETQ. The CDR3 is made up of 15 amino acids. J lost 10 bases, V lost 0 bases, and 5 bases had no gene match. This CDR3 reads CASSLGTGGQSPLHF. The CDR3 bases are TGCGCCAGCAGCTTGGGAACAGGGGGCCAATCACCCCTCCACTTT.

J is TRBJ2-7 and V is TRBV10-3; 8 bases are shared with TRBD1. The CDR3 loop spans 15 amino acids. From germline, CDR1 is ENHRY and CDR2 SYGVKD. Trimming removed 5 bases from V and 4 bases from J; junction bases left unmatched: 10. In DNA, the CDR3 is TGTGCCATCAGTAACTCCGGGACAGGAAAATACGAGCAGTACTTC. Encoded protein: CAISNSGTGKYEQYF.

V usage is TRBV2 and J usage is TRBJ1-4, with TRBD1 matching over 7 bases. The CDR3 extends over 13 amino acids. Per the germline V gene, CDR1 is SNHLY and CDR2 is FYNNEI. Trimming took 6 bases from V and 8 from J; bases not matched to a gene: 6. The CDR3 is CASRQGWGEKLFF. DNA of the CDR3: TGTGCCAGCAGACAGGGGTGGGGAGAAAAACTGTTTTTT.

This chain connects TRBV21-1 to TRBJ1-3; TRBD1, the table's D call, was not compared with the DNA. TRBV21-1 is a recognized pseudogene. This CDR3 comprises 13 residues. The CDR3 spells CASPTGTGNTIYF. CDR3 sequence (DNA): TGTGCCAGCCCGACAGGTACTGGAAACACCATATATTTT.

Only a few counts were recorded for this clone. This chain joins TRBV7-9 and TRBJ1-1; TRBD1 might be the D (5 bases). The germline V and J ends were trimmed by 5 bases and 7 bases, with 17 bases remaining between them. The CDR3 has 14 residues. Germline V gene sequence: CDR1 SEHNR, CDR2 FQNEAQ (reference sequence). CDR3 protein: CASSLLGGAFEAFF. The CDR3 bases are TGTGCCAGCAGCCTACTCGGTGGGGCTTTTGAAGCTTTCTTT.

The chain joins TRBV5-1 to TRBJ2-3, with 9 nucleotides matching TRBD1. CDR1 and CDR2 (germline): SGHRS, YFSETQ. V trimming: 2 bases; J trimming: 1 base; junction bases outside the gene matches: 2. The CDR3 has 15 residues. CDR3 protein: CASSLQGARTDTQYF. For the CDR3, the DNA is TGCGCCAGCAGCTTACAGGGGGCTCGCACAGATACGCAGTATTTT.

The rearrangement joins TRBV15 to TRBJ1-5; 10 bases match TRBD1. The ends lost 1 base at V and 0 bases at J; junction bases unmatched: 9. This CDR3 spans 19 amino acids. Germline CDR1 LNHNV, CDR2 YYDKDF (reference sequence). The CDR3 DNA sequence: TGTGCCACCAGCAGAGTTCTGTTGGACAGGGGGTCTAGCAATCAGCCCCAGCATTTT. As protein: CATSRVLLDRGSSNQPQHF.

The CDR3 bases are TGTGCCAGCAGCCAAGATGGGAACAGGGCCCAGGCTCGAGCTTTCTTT. This gives the protein CASSQDGNRAQARAFF. The chain employs TRBV4-2 and TRBJ1-1, with D perhaps matching TRBD1 (6 bases). Looked up from germline, CDR1 is LGHNA and CDR2 is YNFKEQ. The CDR3 length is 16 residues. V dropped 0 bases and J dropped 10 bases, with 21 bases sitting between them.

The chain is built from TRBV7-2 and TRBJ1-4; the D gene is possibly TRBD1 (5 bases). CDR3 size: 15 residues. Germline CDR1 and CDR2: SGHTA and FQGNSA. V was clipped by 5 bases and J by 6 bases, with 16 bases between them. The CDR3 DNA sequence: TGTGCCAGCAGCCCGTCTAGCGCCAGGGATGAAAAACTGTTTTTT. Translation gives CASSPSSARDEKLFF.

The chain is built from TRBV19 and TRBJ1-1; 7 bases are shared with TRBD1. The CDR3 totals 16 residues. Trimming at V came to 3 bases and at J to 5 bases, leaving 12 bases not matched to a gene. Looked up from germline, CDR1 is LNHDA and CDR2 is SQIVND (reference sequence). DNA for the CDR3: TGTGCCAGTAGTATTACTTTCGGGCAGGGGGGAACTGAAGCTTTCTTT. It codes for CASSITFGQGGTEAFF.

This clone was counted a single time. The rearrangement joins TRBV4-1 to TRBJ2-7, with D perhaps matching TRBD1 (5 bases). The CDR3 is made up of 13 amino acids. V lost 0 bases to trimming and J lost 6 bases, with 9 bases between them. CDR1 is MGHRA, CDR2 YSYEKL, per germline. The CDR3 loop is CASSQEAGFEQYF. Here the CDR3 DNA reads TGCGCCAGCAGCCAAGAGGCAGGGTTCGAGCAGTACTTC.

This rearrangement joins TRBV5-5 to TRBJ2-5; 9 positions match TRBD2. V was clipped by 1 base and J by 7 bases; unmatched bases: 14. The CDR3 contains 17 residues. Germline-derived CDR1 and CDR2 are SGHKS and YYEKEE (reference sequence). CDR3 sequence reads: CASSLSAAAGGRVTQYF. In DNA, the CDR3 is TGTGCCAGCAGCTTGTCCGCCGCGGCGGGGGGGCGTGTGACCCAGTACTTC.

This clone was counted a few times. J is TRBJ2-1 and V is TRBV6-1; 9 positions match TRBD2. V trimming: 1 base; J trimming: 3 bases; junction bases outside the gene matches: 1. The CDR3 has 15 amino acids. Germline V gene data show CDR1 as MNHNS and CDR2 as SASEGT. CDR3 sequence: CASSEGAGGYNEQFF. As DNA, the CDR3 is TGTGCCAGCAGTGAAGGAGCGGGGGGCTACAATGAGCAGTTCTTC.

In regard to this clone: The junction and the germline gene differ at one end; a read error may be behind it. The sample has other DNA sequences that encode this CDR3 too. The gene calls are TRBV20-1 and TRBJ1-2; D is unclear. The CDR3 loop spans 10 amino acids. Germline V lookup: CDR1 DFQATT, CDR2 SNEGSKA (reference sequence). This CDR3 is CSATDYGYTF. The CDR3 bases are TGCAGTGCTACTGACTACGGCTACACCTTC.

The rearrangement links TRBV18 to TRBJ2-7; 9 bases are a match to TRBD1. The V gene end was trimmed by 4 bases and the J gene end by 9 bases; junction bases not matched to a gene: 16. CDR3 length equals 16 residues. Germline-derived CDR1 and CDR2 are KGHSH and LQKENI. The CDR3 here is CASSLQPGQGGSGQYF. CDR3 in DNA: TGTGCCAGCTCACTTCAGCCGGGACAGGGAGGGAGTGGGCAGTACTTC.

The CDR3 reads CIAGVNTEAFF. CDR3 nucleotides: TGCATCGCGGGAGTTAACACTGAAGCTTTCTTT. The chain joins TRBV20-1 to TRBJ1-1; D call uncertain. Germline assignment: CDR1 DFQATT and CDR2 SNEGSKA (reference sequence). This CDR3 is built from 11 residues.